This T cell receptor beta chain was recorded in a study of T cell repertoires in cytomegalovirus infection. Study-level background: TCR beta signatures that were public indicated CMV infection and matching HLA type.

The CDR3 runs 18 residues. In germline, CDR1 is ENHRY, CDR2 SYGVKD. V shed 3 bases and J shed 5 bases, with 22 bases lying between them. Worth noting for this clonotype: Its antigen is unidentified.

MiXCR was run by TCRdb on the reads, yielding one entry per CDR3 protein. The data contain roughly 500,000 distinct CDR3 sequences, roughly a third of them singletons. The chain employs TRBV10-3 and TRBJ2-2, with TRBD2 as a possible D gene (6 bases). The sequence was collected from a human donor in good health (CMV status not recorded). Some clones in this sample may be carry-over from other donors' samples. This specimen consisted of cultured PBMCs, obtained from culture after CMV antigen stimulation. The chain's CDR3 is CAISEREAGSAGTGELFF. The DNA for the CDR3 is TGTGCCATCAGTGAAAGGGAGGCAGGGTCGGCGGGGACCGGGGAGCTGTTTTTT.